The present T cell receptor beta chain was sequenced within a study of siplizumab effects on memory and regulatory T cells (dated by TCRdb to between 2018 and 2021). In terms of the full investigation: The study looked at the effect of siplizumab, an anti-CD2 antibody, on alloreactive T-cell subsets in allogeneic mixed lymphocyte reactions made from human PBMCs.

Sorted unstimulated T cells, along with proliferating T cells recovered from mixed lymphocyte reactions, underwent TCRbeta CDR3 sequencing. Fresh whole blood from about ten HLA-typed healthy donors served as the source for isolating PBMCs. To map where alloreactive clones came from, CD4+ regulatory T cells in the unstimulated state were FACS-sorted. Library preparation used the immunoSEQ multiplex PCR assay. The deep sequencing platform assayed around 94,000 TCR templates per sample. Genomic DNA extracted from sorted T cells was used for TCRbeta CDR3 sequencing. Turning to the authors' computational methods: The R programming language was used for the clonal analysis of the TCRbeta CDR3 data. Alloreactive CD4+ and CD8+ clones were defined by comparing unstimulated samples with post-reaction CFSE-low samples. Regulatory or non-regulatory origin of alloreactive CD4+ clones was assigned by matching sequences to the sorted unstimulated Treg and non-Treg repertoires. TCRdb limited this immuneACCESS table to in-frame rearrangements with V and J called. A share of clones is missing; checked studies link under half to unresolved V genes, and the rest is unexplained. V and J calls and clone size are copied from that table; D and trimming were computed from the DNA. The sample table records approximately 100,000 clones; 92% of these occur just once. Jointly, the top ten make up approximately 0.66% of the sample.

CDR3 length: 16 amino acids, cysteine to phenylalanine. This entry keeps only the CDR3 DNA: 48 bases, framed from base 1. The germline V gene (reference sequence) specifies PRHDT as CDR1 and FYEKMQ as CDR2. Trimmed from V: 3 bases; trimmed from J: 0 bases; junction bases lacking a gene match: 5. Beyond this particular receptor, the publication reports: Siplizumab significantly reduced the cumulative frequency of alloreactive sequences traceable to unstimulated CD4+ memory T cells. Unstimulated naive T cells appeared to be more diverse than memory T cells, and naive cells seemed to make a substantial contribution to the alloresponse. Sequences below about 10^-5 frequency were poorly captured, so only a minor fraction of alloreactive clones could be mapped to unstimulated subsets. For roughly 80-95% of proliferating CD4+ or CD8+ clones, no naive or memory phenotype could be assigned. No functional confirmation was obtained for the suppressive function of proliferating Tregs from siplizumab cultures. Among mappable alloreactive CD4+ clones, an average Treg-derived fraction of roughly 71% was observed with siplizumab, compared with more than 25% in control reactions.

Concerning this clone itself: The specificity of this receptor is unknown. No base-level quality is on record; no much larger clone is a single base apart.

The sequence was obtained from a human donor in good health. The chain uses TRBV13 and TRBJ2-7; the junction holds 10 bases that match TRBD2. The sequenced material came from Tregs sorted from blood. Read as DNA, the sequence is TGTGCCAGCAGCTTCCGAGCGGGAGGGAACTCCTACGAGCAGTACTTC. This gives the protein CASSFRAGGNSYEQYF.